This T cell receptor beta chain was sequenced during a study of blood T cells in healthy people across ages. Healthy individuals of Caucasian origin from Russia, aged 6 to 90, served as donors. Using a J-beta primer mix together with a sample-barcoded 5' primer, a second PCR was run for about 7 to 12 cycles. With 12 random nucleotides, a template-switch adaptor tagged each individual cDNA molecule. All samples yielded 2.5 million or more CDR3-containing paired-end reads. TCRdb re-derived calls from the 5' RACE reads in MiXCR, one entry per CDR3 protein. The repertoire holds around 620,000 distinct CDR3 sequences, with about 26% as singletons. Per the germline V gene, CDR1 is SGHTA and CDR2 is FQGNSA. This CDR3 spans 15 amino acids. Trimming cost V 6 bases and J 7 bases, with 21 bases left between them. Turning to this clonotype: Its antigen is not known.

Study-wide results and caveats: Comparison with aged donors showed that long-lived donors had more naive CD4+ cells and higher diversity.

The source material was blood. This clonotype was obtained from a woman aged 70-85 years in good health. The chain uses TRBV7-2 and TRBJ2-5, with D possibly matching TRBD1 (6 bases). The CDR3 region is CASRVDSSVEGTQYF. The CDR3, as DNA: TGTGCCAGCAGAGTGGACAGTTCGGTAGAAGGGACCCAGTACTTC.